The present TCR beta chain was sequenced within a study of Tregs in tolerant kidney transplant recipients. The V end was cut by 3 bases, the J end by 4 bases, with 13 bases between. Germline lookup yields CDR1 DFQATT and CDR2 SNEGSKA (reference sequence). The CDR3 is 14 amino acids. Sequenced by immunoSEQ multiplex PCR; TCRdb stores in-frame clones only, minus some. The sample has fewer than 40,000 clones. Concerning this clone: The sequence runs out 3 residues before the end of the CDR3; the remainder is reconstructed from the germline J gene.

Sequenced material: CD8+ T cells from blood, taken before the transplant. The V gene is TRBV20-1, the J gene TRBJ2-1; D gene uncertain. The receptor was isolated from a human donor who received a combined kidney and bone marrow transplant. CDR3 bases read: TGCAGTGCTAGTTCCTTAACAGAATACAATGAG. Translation: CSASSLTEYNE. The CDR3 in its entirety is CSASSLTEYNEQFF.